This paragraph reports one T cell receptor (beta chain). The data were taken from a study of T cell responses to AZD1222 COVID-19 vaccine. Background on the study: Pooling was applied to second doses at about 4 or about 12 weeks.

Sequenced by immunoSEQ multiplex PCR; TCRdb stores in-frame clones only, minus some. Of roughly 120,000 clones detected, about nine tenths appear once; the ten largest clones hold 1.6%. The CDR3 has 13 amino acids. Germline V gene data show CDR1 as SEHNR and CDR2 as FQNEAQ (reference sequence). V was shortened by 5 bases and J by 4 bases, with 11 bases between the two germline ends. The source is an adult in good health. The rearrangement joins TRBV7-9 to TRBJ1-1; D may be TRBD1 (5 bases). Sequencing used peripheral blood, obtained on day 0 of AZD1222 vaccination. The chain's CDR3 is CASSVDGGTEAFF. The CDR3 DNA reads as TGTGCCAGCAGCGTAGATGGGGGCACTGAAGCTTTCTTT. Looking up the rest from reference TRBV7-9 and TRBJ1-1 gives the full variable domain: DTGVSQNPRHKITKRGQNVTFRCDPISEHNRLYWYRQTLGQGPEFLTYFQNEAQLEKSRLLSDRFSAERPKGSFSTLEIQRTEQGDSAMYLCASSVDGGTEAFFGQGTRLTVV.